What follows is one TCR beta chain and its context. This clonotype was detected many times. There is no known antigen for this receptor. Base-call qualities are not available, and no considerably larger clone is one nucleotide away. For repertoire sequencing, the TCR beta CDR3 regions were amplified from RNA transcripts. HTBI primers and the Qiagen OneStep RT-PCR kit were used in a first-round RT-PCR, which was followed by a second-round multiplex PCR, size selection and purification. Sequencing of the libraries was carried out on an Illumina HiSeq2000 in paired-end mode with 100 bp reads. The authors processed their data as follows. SOAPnuke was used to process the reads, removing any read that contained adapters or uncalled bases, had a mean Phred below 15, or lacked an exact match to the constant primer or identifier. High-quality paired reads were merged with COPE v1.2.5. Each unique nucleotide sequence was treated as a clonotype, and MiTCR v1.1 was used to align the clonotypes to the IMGT TRB V, D and J references. Analysis was restricted to V-J combinations with a frequency above 0.0001, which covered roughly 99% of repertoires. For each V-J combination, a TCR clonal expansion and chaos score was defined as F50 clonal expansion divided by the chaos observed in the TCRdist matrix. Features were reduced by Welch's t-statistics and random forest to over 10 V-J combinations, which fed a naive Bayes classifier. The similarity between thyroid and blood repertoires was quantified using the Morisita-Horn index. Using fastp at Q25 and MiXCR, TCRdb reprocessed the public reads and kept productive beta chains. Here each entry gathers all rows of one CDR3 protein and keeps the most common genes and DNA. The V and J calls, along with clone size, are taken from TCRdb and not from the paper's own processing. The sample data list 200,000 to 250,000 distinct CDR3 sequences, and roughly 21% of these were observed just once. The leading ten clones occupy 43% of the sample.

The source of the sample is a study of Graves' ophthalmopathy and Graves' hyperthyroidism (dated by TCRdb to the late 2010s). Regarding the complete study: Peripheral blood was collected at initial diagnosis, prior to any treatment. For training and testing, the 100 or so patients in the discovery cohort were randomly divided in a 7:3 ratio. TCR beta repertoire signatures were used to distinguish Graves' ophthalmopathy from Graves' hyperthyroidism and to predict progression to ophthalmopathy. In total, some 130 blood samples were TCR-sequenced: 40 to 45 ophthalmopathy, under 85 hyperthyroidism and around 17 hyperthyroidism-to-ophthalmopathy patients. An independent validation cohort was composed of fewer than 20 hyperthyroidism patients and around 16 patients who later progressed from hyperthyroidism to ophthalmopathy. A discovery set of 100 patients (about 45 ophthalmopathy, about 59 stable hyperthyroidism) was enrolled to explore V-J signatures distinguishing ophthalmopathy from hyperthyroidism. In roughly 6 hyperthyroidism patients, the T-cell repertoire of thyroid tissue was compared with the T-cell repertoire of blood. After sampling, hyperthyroidism patients received methimazole starting at 30 mg daily, and ophthalmopathy patients received high-dose intravenous methylprednisolone. The investigation overall reported the following: Sample size was not predetermined statistically, and investigators were not blinded to group allocation. Most of the expanded thyroid clonotypes with a frequency above 0.001 were also detected in blood, and it was suggested that the thyroid immune response may be reflected by blood repertoires. In validation, the model predicted ophthalmopathy progression with more than 70% sensitivity and less than 80% specificity; 12 predicted patients were CT-confirmed with GO in a median of approximately 6.5 months. The 13-signature model separated ophthalmopathy from stable hyperthyroidism with approximately 90% sensitivity and about 84% specificity in cross-validation, and 80%/75% in the test set.

The ophthalmopathy patients had moderately to severely active disease, with a Clinical Activity Score of 3 or higher, a NOSPECS grade of 4 or higher, and a disease duration of less than 3 months. Patients with other autoimmune diseases, uncontrolled infections, pregnancy or lactation were excluded from the study. Clinical symptoms, serum thyroxine, TRAb, thyroid ultrasound and orbital computed tomography formed the basis of the diagnosis. PBMCs were isolated from about 9.1 ml of fresh peripheral blood by Ficoll-Paque density gradient centrifugation. Total RNA was extracted with Trizol reagent and quality-checked on an Agilent 2100 Bioanalyzer. Its CDR3 holds 15 amino acids, cysteine through phenylalanine. Only CDR3 DNA is held: 45 bases, read in frame from base 1. Based on the germline V gene, the CDR1 and CDR2 sequences are LGHNT and FRNRAP. Trimmed from V: 4 bases; trimmed from J: 5 bases; junction bases lacking a gene match: 3.

Sequencing used peripheral blood. The rearrangement joined TRBV12-5 to TRBJ2-5; TRBD2 fits 14 bases in the junction. The source is a woman aged 50 to 60 with Graves' ophthalmopathy. Donor details come from another sample of the same person, matched by shared clones. The sequenced DNA is TGTGCTAGTGGTTCCGGGACTAGCGGGAGTGAGACCCAGTACTTC. The resulting protein is CASGSGTSGSETQYF.